This T cell receptor (beta chain) was sequenced for a study of low-dose radiotherapy and immunotherapy resistance in tumors. V lost 6 bases, J lost 0 bases, and 6 bases lay in between. The CDR3 covers 13 residues. CDR1 is MNHNS, CDR2 SASEGT, per germline. This clonotype was observed at least ten times. Alpha and beta chains were covered, as first-strand cDNA relied on TRAV- and TRBV-specific primers. The TCRs were subjected to amplification over around 18 PCR cycles employing a constant-region primer in conjunction with a V-primer adapter. MiXCR, applied by TCRdb to the reads, yields one record per CDR3 protein. The sample includes approximately 90,000 distinct CDR3 sequences, under 10% seen only once; the top ten take around 0.93%. Time point in this sample: before trial treatment.

The V call is TRBV6-1, the J call TRBJ1-5; the D gene is possibly TRBD1 (5 bases). The sample consisted of PBMCs, taken before treatment. This receptor was identified in a male donor with prostate cancer. The CDR3 DNA sequence: TGTGCCAGCAGGGGGGATAGCAATCAGCCCCAGCATTTT. It is translated as CASRGDSNQPQHF.